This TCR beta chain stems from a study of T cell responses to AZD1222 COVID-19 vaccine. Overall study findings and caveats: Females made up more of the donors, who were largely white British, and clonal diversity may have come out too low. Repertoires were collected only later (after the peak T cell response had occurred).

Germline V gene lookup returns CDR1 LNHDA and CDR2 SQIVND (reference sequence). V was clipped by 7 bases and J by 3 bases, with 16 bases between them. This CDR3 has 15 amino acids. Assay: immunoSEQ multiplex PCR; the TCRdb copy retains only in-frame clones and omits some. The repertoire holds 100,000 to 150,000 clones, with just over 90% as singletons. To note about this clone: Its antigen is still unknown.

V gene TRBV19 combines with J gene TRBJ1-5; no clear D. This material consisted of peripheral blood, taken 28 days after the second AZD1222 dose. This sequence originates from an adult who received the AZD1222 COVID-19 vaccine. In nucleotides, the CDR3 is TGTGCCAGTATGAAAGACCGGGCAGTCAATCAGCCCCAGCATTTT. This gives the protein CASMKDRAVNQPQHF.